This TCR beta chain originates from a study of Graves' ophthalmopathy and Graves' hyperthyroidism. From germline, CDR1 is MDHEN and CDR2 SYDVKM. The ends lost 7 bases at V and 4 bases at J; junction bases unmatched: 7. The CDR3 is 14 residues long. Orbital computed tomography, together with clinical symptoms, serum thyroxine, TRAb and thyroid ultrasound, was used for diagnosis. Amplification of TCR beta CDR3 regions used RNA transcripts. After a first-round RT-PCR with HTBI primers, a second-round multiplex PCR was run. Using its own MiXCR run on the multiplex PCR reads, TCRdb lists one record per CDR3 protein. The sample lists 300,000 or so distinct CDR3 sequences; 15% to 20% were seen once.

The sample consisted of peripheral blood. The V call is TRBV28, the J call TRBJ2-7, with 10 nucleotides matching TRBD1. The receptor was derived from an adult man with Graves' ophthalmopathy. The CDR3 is CASKGPGQGYEQYF. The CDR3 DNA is TGTGCCAGCAAAGGTCCGGGACAGGGGTACGAGCAGTACTTC.